One and the same sample provided the 7 T cell receptor beta chains below, sequenced in a study of blood T cell repertoires in COVID-19. Profiling relied on immunoSEQ multiplex PCR, and the TCRdb table lists in-frame clones only, not all of them. The sample holds approximately 210,000 clones, 65% to 90% seen once. Specimen: peripheral blood. Receptor source: a human donor in a cohort sampled during active COVID-19.

This chain links TRBV5-5 with TRBJ1-2; 7 positions agree with TRBD1. The CDR3 length is 15 residues. In germline, CDR1 is SGHKS, CDR2 YYEKEE (reference sequence). V lost 0 bases, J lost 5 bases, and 7 bases stayed unmatched. The CDR3 sequence is CASSLVVGGGYGYTF. The CDR3 bases are TGTGCCAGCAGCTTGGTTGTAGGGGGCGGGTATGGCTACACCTTC.

CDR3 bases: TGTGCCAGCAGCGACCAGGGGACCTACAATGAGCAGTTCTTC. Its protein is CASSDQGTYNEQFF. This sequence joins TRBV9 and TRBJ2-1, with TRBD1 as a possible D gene (6 bases). This CDR3 contains 14 residues. CDR1 is SGDLS, CDR2 YYNGEE, per germline. V lost 3 bases and J lost 2, with 9 bases in between.

J is TRBJ2-3 and V is TRBV5-1; D not resolved. Germline loops: CDR1 SGHRS, CDR2 YFSETQ. V shed 0 bases and J shed 0 bases, with 5 bases lying between them. The CDR3 length is 14 residues. For the CDR3, the DNA is TGCGCCAGCAGCTTGGCCTCTAGCACAGATACGCAGTATTTT. This gives the protein CASSLASSTDTQYF.

This chain joins TRBV28 and TRBJ1-2; TRBD1 agrees at 9 bases. This CDR3 region has 14 residues. Germline V gene data show CDR1 as MDHEN and CDR2 as SYDVKM. V shed 2 bases and J 7 bases; nucleotides not matched to a gene: 5. CDR3 in DNA: TGTGCCAGCAGTTTAGGGACAGGGTTAGTTGGCTACACCTTC. Its translation: CASSLGTGLVGYTF.

This clone was counted a few times. This rearrangement joins TRBV2 to TRBJ1-3; no firm D call. CDR1 SNHLY and CDR2 FYNNEI come from the germline V gene. The CDR3 is made up of 13 amino acids. The V gene lost 7 bases and the J gene lost 0 bases, with 7 bases spanning the gap. The CDR3 region has the DNA TGTGCCAGCAAGCACAGCTCTGGAAACACCATATATTTT. Translated, it gives CASKHSSGNTIYF.

The rearrangement links TRBV5-1 to TRBJ2-1, with TRBD2 identical over 11 bases. CDR1 SGHRS and CDR2 YFSETQ come from the germline V gene. The length of the CDR3 is 15 residues. V shed 0 bases and J 6 bases; nucleotides not matched to a gene: 2. The CDR3 bases are TGCGCCAGCAGCTTGGTAGCGGGAGGGATCAATGAGCAGTTCTTC. Residues: CASSLVAGGINEQFF.

The chain has TRBV9 and TRBJ2-6; perhaps TRBD2 as D (5 bases). Trimming removed 4 bases at V and 4 bases at J, with 12 bases between. Germline CDR1 and CDR2: SGDLS and YYNGEE. The CDR3 has 15 residues. CDR3: CASSLHTGGANVLTF. CDR3 DNA: TGTGCCAGCAGCCTCCATACGGGGGGGGCCAACGTCCTGACTTTC. Looking up the rest from reference TRBV9 and TRBJ2-6 gives the full variable domain: DSGVTQTPKHLITATGQRVTLRCSPRSGDLSVYWYQQSLDQGLQFLIQYYNGEERAKGNILERFSAQQFPDLHSELNLSSLELGDSALYFCASSLHTGGANVLTFGAGSRLTVL.